This TCR beta chain was observed in a study of T cell responses to AZD1222 COVID-19 vaccine. General study results and limits: Without day 14 samples, only post-peak T cell repertoires were studied. As reported, nearly half of all spike-specific TCRs target variant regions that are unmutated.

This clone appeared a single time. What it recognizes is unknown. Pooled together were second doses at about 4 or about 12 weeks. Repertoires were generated with immunoSEQ multiplex PCR, while TCRdb's copy carries only in-frame clones and drops some. Here the sample spans some 130,000 clones, approximately 95% being singletons. The CDR3 is made up of 17 amino acids. Per germline, CDR1 SGHNT and CDR2 YENEEA. With V trimmed by 1 base and J by 0 bases, 7 bases remained unmatched. The sequencing used peripheral blood, collected 28 days after the second AZD1222 dose. The receptor was isolated from an adult who received the AZD1222 COVID-19 vaccine. The chain couples TRBV11-3 to TRBJ2-3, with 7 bases matching TRBD1. This chain's CDR3 is CASSLGRDSTSTDTQYF. For the CDR3, the DNA is TGTGCCAGCAGCTTAGGCCGGGACAGTACTAGCACAGATACGCAGTATTTT.